These T cell receptor beta chains were read from a single sample in a study of graft-versus-host responses after intestinal transplantation. These receptors' antigens are unknown. The table came from immunoSEQ multiplex PCR; TCRdb's copy has only in-frame clones and leaves some out. Of more than 90,000 clones in the sample, 85% to 95% were seen once. Here the sequenced sample was unstimulated CD8+ T cells sorted from spleen or lymph node cells, taken before transplant. The receptors were gathered from a human donor who was the organ donor for an intestinal transplant. Each CDR3 is given with its conserved first and last residue. Each record gives: D gene, clone size, V gene, J gene, CDR3 DNA, CDR3 protein. D genes are given only for firm matches. Rows may omit the clone size; those that give it use once, few, many or a size class.

D gene: -
clone size: -
V gene: TRBV6-1
J gene: TRBJ2-6
CDR3 DNA: TGTGCCAGCCGCAACCCGGATGGGGCCAACGTCCTGACTTTC
CDR3 protein: CASRNPDGANVLTF

D gene: -
clone size: -
V gene: TRBV5-1
J gene: TRBJ2-7
CDR3 DNA: TGCGCCAGCAGCCTCGGGACGTTGTCCTACGAGCAGTACTTC
CDR3 protein: CASSLGTLSYEQYF

D gene: -
clone size: -
V gene: TRBV9
J gene: TRBJ2-3
CDR3 DNA: TGTGCCAGCAGCGTAGTACCGAAAGATACGCAGTATTTT
CDR3 protein: CASSVVPKDTQYF

D gene: -
clone size: once
V gene: TRBV6-5
J gene: TRBJ1-2
CDR3 DNA: TGTGCCAGCAGTTACACGGGGGTAGGGTATGGCTACACCTTC
CDR3 protein: CASSYTGVGYGYTF

D gene: -
clone size: -
V gene: TRBV19
J gene: TRBJ2-5
CDR3 DNA: TGTGCCAGTAGTATAGTTAAGGGACAAGGAGTGCCCCAGTACTTC
CDR3 protein: CASSIVKGQGVPQYF

D gene: TRBD2
clone size: -
V gene: TRBV2
J gene: TRBJ2-1
CDR3 DNA: TGTGCCAGCAGTGATAGAGGGAGGGCCTACAATGAGCAGTTCTTC
CDR3 protein: CASSDRGRAYNEQFF

D gene: -
clone size: -
V gene: TRBV27
J gene: TRBJ2-1
CDR3 DNA: TGTGCCAGCAGTTTAGAGGAGTTCGGTTTACATGAGCAGTTCTTC
CDR3 protein: CASSLEEFGLHEQFF

D gene: -
clone size: -
V gene: TRBV28
J gene: TRBJ2-7
CDR3 DNA: TGTGCCAGTTCCCCCCCAGGGGCACCTTCCTACGAGCAGTACTTC
CDR3 protein: CASSPPGAPSYEQYF

D gene: TRBD1
clone size: -
V gene: TRBV6-5
J gene: TRBJ1-1
CDR3 DNA: TGTGCCAGCAGTTACCATGGACAGGGGGGAACTGAAGCTTTCTTT
CDR3 protein: CASSYHGQGGTEAFF

D gene: -
clone size: -
V gene: TRBV13
J gene: TRBJ2-5
CDR3 DNA: TGTGCCAGCAGCTTAGCATCACAAGAGACCCAGTACTTC
CDR3 protein: CASSLASQETQYF

D gene: -
clone size: -
V gene: TRBV6-5
J gene: TRBJ2-4
CDR3 DNA: TGTGCCAGCAGTCGGACACCCCTAGCCAAAAACATTCAGTACTTC
CDR3 protein: CASSRTPLAKNIQYF

D gene: TRBD1
clone size: -
V gene: TRBV6-6
J gene: TRBJ2-7
CDR3 DNA: TGTGCCAGCAGTCTACGACAGGGAAACCACGAGCAGTACTTC
CDR3 protein: CASSLRQGNHEQYF

D gene: TRBD2
clone size: once
V gene: TRBV6-5
J gene: TRBJ2-7
CDR3 DNA: TGTGCCAGCAGTAGGGGGACTAGCTTCTCCTACGAGCAGTACTTC
CDR3 protein: CASSRGTSFSYEQYF

D gene: TRBD2
clone size: -
V gene: TRBV4-1
J gene: TRBJ2-1
CDR3 DNA: TGCGCCAGCAGCCAAGATAAATCTAGCGGGATTTACAATGAGCAGTTCTTC
CDR3 protein: CASSQDKSSGIYNEQFF

D gene: TRBD1
clone size: -
V gene: TRBV10-3
J gene: TRBJ1-2
CDR3 DNA: TGTGCCATCAGTGAGCCCCGGGACAGGGGATCTTGGAGCTACACCTTC
CDR3 protein: CAISEPRDRGSWSYTF

D gene: -
clone size: -
V gene: TRBV4-1
J gene: TRBJ2-7
CDR3 DNA: TGCGCCAGCAGCCAAAACCAGGGTACCTACGAGCAGTACTTC
CDR3 protein: CASSQNQGTYEQYF

D gene: TRBD1
clone size: -
V gene: TRBV27
J gene: TRBJ2-7
CDR3 DNA: TGTGCCAGCAGTTCCGCACTCCGGGACAGGGGCGCACAGAAGCAGTACTTC
CDR3 protein: CASSSALRDRGAQKQYF

D gene: TRBD1
clone size: once
V gene: TRBV27
J gene: TRBJ1-2
CDR3 DNA: TGTGCCAGCAGCTGGACAGGGTACTATGGCTACACCTTC
CDR3 protein: CASSWTGYYGYTF

D gene: TRBD2
clone size: -
V gene: TRBV6-1
J gene: TRBJ2-7
CDR3 DNA: TGTGCCAGCAGTGAATTAGGCGGGAGCTCCTACGAGCAGTACTTC
CDR3 protein: CASSELGGSSYEQYF

D gene: TRBD1
clone size: -
V gene: TRBV19
J gene: TRBJ1-2
CDR3 DNA: TGTGCCAGTAGCCACCCATTGGCAGGGGGCACCTTC
CDR3 protein: CASSHPLAGGTF

D gene: TRBD1
clone size: -
V gene: TRBV19
J gene: TRBJ1-5
CDR3 DNA: TGTGCCAGTATTGACAGGGGAGCTAATCAGCCCCAGCATTTT
CDR3 protein: CASIDRGANQPQHF

D gene: TRBD1
clone size: -
V gene: TRBV4-1
J gene: TRBJ1-1
CDR3 DNA: TGCGCCAGCAGCACAGGGGGAATGAACACTGAAGCTTTCTTT
CDR3 protein: CASSTGGMNTEAFF

D gene: TRBD2
clone size: -
V gene: TRBV28
J gene: TRBJ2-1
CDR3 DNA: TGTGCCAGCAGTTTAGCGGGAGTGGGCTACAATGAGCAGTTCTTC
CDR3 protein: CASSLAGVGYNEQFF

D gene: TRBD2
clone size: -
V gene: TRBV6-1
J gene: TRBJ2-1
CDR3 DNA: TGTGCCAGCAGTGAAGAAACAGCGGGAGGGAATGAGCAGTTCTTC
CDR3 protein: CASSEETAGGNEQFF

D gene: -
clone size: once
V gene: TRBV27
J gene: TRBJ1-5
CDR3 DNA: TGTGCCAGCAGTTTAGGAAATCCGGCCAATCAGCCCCAGCATTTT
CDR3 protein: CASSLGNPANQPQHF

D gene: -
clone size: -
V gene: TRBV16
J gene: TRBJ1-1
CDR3 DNA: TGTGCCAGCAGCCAATCGCGGTTCCGGGAAGCTTTCTTT
CDR3 protein: CASSQSRFREAFF

D gene: -
clone size: -
V gene: TRBV7-8
J gene: TRBJ1-2
CDR3 DNA: TGTGCCAGCAGCTTAGCCCCGACAGGCACTGGCTATGGCTACACCTTC
CDR3 protein: CASSLAPTGTGYGYTF